The clone carrying this T cell receptor (beta chain) was seen only a few times. Its antigen is unknown. Blood got drawn at baseline, again on cycle 4 day 1, and then on cycle 7 day 1. Assay used: immunoSEQ multiplex PCR; TCRdb lists only in-frame clones, some missing. The sample lists about 20,000 clones; just over 85% were seen once. The record originates from a study of OX40 agonist ivuxolimab in advanced cancers. Looking at the study overall: Of the patients, three showed partial responses, one with hepatocellular carcinoma and two with cutaneous melanoma. Study findings and constraints: Researchers report that CD8+ T cells had, on average, more expanded clones than CD4+.

The CDR3 loop spans 15 amino acids. CDR1 is MNHEY, CDR2 SMNVEV, per germline (reference sequence). Trimming left V 6 bases short and J 2 bases short, with 16 bases between. The sample here was CD4+ or CD8+ T cells sorted from blood, taken in a trial of the OX40 agonist ivuxolimab. The receptor was derived from an adult with an advanced solid tumor such as melanoma, head and neck, liver or kidney cancer. The J gene is TRBJ1-2, the V gene TRBV27, with TRBD1 as a possible D gene (6 bases). The CDR3 region is CASSPYNRDNYGYTF. The CDR3 nucleotides are TGTGCCAGCAGCCCCTACAACAGGGACAACTATGGCTACACCTTC.